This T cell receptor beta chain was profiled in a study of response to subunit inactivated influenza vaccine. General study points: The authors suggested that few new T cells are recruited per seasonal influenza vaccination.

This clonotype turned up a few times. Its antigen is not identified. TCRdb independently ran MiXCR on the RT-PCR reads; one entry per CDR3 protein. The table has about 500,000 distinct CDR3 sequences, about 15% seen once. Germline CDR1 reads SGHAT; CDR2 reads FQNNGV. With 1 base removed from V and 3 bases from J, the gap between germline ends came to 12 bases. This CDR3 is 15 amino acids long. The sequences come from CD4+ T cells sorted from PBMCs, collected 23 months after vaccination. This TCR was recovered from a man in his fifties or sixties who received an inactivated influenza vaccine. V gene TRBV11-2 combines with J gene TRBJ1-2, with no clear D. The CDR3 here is CASSLGDAAHYGYTF. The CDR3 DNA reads TGTGCCAGCAGCTTAGGAGACGCAGCCCACTATGGCTACACCTTC.